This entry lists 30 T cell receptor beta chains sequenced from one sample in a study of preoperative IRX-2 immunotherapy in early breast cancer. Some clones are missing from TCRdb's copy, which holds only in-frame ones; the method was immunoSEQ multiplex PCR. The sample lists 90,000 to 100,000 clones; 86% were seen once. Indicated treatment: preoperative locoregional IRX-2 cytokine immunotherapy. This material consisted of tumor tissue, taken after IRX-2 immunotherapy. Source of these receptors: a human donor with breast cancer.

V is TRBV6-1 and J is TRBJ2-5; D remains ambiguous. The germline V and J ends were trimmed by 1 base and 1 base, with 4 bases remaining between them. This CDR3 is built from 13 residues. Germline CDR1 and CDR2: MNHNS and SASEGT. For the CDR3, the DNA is TGTGCCAGCAGTGAAGGGTTCCAAGAGACCCAGTACTTC. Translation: CASSEGFQETQYF.

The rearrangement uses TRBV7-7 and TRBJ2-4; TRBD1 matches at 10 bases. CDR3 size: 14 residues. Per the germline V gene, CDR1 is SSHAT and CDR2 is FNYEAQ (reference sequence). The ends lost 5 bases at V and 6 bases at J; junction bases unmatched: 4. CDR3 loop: CASSIGQGGNIQYF. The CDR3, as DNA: TGTGCCAGCAGCATCGGACAGGGGGGAAACATTCAGTACTTC.

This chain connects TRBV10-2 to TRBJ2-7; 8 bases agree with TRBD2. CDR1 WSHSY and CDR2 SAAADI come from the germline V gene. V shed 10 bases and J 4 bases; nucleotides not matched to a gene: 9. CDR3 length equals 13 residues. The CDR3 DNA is TGCGCCATCTCCAGCGGGAGTATTTACGAGCAGTACTTC. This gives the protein CAISSGSIYEQYF.

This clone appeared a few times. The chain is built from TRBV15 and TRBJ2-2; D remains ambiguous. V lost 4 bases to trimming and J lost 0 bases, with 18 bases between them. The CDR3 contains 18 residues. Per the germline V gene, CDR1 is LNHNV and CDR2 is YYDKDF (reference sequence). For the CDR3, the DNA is TGTGCCACCAGCACCATACGTTTAGGGTCCGCGAACACCGGGGAGCTGTTTTTT. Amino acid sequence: CATSTIRLGSANTGELFF.

The CDR3 loop is CASRPGQGVAEAFF. In DNA, the CDR3 is TGTGCCAGCAGGCCGGGACAGGGGGTGGCTGAAGCTTTCTTT. The rearrangement uses TRBV28 and TRBJ1-1; 11 nucleotides match TRBD1. V was clipped by 6 bases and J by 6 bases; unmatched bases: 6. The CDR3 has 14 residues. Germline V gene data show CDR1 as MDHEN and CDR2 as SYDVKM.

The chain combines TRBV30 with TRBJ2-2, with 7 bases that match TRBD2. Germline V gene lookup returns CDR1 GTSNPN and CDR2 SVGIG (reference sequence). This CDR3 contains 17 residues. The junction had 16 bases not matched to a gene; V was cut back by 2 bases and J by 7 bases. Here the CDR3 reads CAWSISLRATGGGELFF. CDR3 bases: TGTGCCTGGAGTATTTCTCTTCGGGCCACGGGAGGCGGGGAGCTGTTTTTT.

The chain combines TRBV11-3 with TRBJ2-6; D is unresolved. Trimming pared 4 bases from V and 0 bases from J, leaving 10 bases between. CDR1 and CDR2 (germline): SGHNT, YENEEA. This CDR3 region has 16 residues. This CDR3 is CASSSRTLSGANVLTF. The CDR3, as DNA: TGTGCCAGCAGCTCCCGGACCCTCTCTGGGGCCAACGTCCTGACTTTC.

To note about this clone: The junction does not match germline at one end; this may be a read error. CDR3 in DNA: TGTGCCCGGAGCGAGGGTAGGACAGATACGCAGTATTTT. Translation: CARSEGRTDTQYF. The chain links TRBV30 to TRBJ2-3, with a possible D match to TRBD2 (5 bases). CDR3 length: 13 residues. CDR1 and CDR2 (germline): GTSNPN, SVGIG (reference sequence).

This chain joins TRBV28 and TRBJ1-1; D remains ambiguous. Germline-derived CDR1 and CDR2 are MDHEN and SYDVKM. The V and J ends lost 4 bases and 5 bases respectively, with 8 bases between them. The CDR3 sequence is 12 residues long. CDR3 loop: CASSSLGTEAFF. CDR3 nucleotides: TGTGCCAGCAGTTCACTCGGGACTGAAGCTTTCTTT.

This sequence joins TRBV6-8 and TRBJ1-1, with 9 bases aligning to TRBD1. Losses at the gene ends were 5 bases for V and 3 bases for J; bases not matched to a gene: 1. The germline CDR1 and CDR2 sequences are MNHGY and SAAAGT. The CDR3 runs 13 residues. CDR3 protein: CASSRTGDTEAFF. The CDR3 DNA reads TGTGCCAGCAGTCGGACAGGGGACACTGAAGCTTTCTTT.

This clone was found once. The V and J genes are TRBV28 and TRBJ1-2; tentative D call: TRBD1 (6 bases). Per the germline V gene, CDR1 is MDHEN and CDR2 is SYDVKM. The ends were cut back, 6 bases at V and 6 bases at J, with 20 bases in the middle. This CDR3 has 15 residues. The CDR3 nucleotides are TGTGCCAGCAGGCTTACAGGGAACAGGGAGGATGGCTACACCTTC. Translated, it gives CASRLTGNREDGYTF.

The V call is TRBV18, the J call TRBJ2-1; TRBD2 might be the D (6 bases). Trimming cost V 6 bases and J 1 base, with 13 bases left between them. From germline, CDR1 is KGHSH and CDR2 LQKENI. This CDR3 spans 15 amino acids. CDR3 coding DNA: TGTGCCAGCTCGAGGGTGCGGGAATCCTACAATGAGCAGTTCTTC. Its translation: CASSRVRESYNEQFF. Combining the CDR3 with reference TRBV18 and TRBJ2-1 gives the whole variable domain NAGVMQNPRHLVRRRGQEARLRCSPMKGHSHVYWYRQLPEEGLKFMVYLQKENIIDESGMPKERFSAEFPKEGPSILRIQQVVRGDSAAYFCASSRVRESYNEQFFGPGTRLTVL.

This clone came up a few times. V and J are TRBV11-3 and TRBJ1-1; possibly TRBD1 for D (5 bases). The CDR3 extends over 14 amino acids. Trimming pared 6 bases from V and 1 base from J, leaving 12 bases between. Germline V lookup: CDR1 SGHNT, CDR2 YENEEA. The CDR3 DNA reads TGTGCCAGCAGGTATTTCCAGGGGAACACTGAAGCTTTCTTT. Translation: CASRYFQGNTEAFF.

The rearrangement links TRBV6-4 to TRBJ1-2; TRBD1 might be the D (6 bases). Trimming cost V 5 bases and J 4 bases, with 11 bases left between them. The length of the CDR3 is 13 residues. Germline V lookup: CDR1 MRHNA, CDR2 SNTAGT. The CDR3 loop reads CASSSTTGYGYTF. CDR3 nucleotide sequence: TGTGCCAGCAGTTCTACGACAGGCTATGGCTACACCTTC.

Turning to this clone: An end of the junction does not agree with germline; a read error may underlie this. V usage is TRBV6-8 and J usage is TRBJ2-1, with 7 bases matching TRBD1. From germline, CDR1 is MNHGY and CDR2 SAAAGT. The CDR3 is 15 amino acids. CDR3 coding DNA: TGTGCCAGTAGTTTCGGACAGGAACCGTACAATGAGCAGTTCTTC. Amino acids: CASSFGQEPYNEQFF.

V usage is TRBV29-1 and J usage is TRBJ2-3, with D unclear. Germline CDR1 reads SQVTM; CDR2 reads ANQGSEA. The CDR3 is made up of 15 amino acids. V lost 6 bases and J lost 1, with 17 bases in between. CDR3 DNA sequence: TGCAGCGTAAGTCGACCCACCCAGGGCACAGATACGCAGTATTTT. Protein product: CSVSRPTQGTDTQYF.

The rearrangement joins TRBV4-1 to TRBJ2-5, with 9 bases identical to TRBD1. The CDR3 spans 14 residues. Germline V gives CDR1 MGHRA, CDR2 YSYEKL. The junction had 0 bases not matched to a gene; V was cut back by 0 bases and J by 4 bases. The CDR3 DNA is TGCGCCAGCAGCCAAGAGGGACAGGGAGAGACCCAGTACTTC. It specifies CASSQEGQGETQYF.

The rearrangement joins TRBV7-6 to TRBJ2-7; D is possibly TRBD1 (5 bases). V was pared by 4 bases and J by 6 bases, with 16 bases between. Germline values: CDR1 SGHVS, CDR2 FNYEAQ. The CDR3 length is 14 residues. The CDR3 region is CASSSSGPSGEQYF. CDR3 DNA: TGTGCCAGCAGCTCGTCAGGGCCCTCAGGCGAGCAGTACTTC.

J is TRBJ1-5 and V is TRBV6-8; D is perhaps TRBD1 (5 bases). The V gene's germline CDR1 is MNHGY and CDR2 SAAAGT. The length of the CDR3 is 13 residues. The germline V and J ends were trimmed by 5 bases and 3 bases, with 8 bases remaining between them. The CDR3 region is CASSMDTNQPQHF. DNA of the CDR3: TGTGCCAGCAGTATGGACACCAATCAGCCCCAGCATTTT.

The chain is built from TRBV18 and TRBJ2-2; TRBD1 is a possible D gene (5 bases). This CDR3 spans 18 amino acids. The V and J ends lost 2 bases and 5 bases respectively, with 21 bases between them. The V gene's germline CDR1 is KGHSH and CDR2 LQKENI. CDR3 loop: CASSPEVTGRLGTGELFF. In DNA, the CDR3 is TGTGCCAGCTCACCAGAAGTAACAGGCCGATTAGGGACCGGGGAGCTGTTTTTT.

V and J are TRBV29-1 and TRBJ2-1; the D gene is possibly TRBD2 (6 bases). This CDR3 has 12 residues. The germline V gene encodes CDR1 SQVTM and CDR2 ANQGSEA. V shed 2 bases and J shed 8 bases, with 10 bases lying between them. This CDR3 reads CSVEKSGDEQFF. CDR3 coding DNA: TGCAGCGTTGAAAAGTCGGGGGATGAGCAGTTCTTC.

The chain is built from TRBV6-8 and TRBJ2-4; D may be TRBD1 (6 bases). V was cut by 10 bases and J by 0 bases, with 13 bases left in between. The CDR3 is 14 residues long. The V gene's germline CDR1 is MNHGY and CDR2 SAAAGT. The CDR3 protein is CATGQLLAKNIQYF. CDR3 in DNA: TGTGCCACCGGACAGCTACTAGCCAAAAACATTCAGTACTTC.

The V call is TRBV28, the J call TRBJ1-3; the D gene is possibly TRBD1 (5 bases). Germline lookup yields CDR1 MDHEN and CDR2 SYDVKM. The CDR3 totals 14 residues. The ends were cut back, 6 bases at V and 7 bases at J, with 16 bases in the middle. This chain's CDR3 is CASSRTPDINTIYF. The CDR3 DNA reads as TGTGCCAGCAGCCGGACCCCGGACATCAACACCATATATTTT.

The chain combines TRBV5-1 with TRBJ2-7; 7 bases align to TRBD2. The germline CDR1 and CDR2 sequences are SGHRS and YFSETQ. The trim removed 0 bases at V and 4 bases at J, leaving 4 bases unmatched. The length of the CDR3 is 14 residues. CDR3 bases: TGCGCCAGCAGCTTGGCCGGGGGACTATACGAGCAGTACTTC. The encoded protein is CASSLAGGLYEQYF.

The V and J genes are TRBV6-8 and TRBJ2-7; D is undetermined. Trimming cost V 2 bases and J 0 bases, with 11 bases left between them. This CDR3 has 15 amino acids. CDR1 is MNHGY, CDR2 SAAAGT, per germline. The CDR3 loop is CASSYATYSSYEQYF. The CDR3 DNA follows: TGTGCCAGCAGTTACGCAACCTATAGCTCCTACGAGCAGTACTTC.

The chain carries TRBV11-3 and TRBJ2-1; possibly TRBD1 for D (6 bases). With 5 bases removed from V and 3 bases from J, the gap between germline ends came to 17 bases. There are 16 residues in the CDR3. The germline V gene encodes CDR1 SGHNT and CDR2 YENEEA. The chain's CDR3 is CASSRSRQDVYNEQFF. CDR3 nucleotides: TGTGCCAGCAGCCGAAGCCGACAGGACGTCTACAATGAGCAGTTCTTC.

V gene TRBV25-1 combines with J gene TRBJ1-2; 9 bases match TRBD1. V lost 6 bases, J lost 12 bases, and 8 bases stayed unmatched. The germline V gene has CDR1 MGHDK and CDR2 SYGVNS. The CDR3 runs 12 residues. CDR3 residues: CASRGPGQGNTF. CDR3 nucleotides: TGTGCCAGCAGGGGACCGGGACAGGGTAACACCTTC.

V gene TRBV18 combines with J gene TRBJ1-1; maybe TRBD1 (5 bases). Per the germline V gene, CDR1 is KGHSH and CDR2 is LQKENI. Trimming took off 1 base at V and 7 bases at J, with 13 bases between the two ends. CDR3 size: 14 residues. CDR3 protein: CASSPREGTFEAFF. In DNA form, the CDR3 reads TGTGCCAGCTCACCACGGGAGGGGACCTTTGAAGCTTTCTTT.

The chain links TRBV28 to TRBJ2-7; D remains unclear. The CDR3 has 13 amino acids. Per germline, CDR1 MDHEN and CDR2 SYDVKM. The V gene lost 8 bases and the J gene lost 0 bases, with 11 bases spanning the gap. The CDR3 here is CASYSRFSYEQYF. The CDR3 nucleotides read TGTGCCAGCTATAGTCGCTTCTCCTACGAGCAGTACTTC.

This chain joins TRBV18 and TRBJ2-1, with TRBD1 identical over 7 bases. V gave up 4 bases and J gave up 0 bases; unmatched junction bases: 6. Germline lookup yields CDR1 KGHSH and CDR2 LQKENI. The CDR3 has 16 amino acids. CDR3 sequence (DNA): TGTGCCAGCTCACAGAGGACAGGCGGCTCCTACAATGAGCAGTTCTTC. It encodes CASSQRTGGSYNEQFF.